The present T cell receptor beta chain was sequenced within a study of a mutant IDH1 vaccine in newly diagnosed glioma. Study-wide background: In some groups vaccination began 4-6 weeks post-radiotherapy; others received it with temozolomide. Prior therapy was radiotherapy, temozolomide, or both; most received both.

Germline V CDR1 and CDR2: SNHLY, FYNNEI. The CDR3 loop spans 15 amino acids. V was cut by 4 bases and J by 6 bases, with 15 bases left in between. On this clone: Its antigen is not identified.

Time point described: week 35, safety follow-up. A single vaccine dose contained 300 ug of mutant IDH1 20-mer peptide, and topical imiquimod was used with it. Patients had eight vaccinations, in weeks 1, 3, 5, 7, 11, 15, 19 and 23. Sequencing used immunoSEQ multiplex PCR; TCRdb keeps in-frame clones, though not all of them. In the table there are tens of thousands of clones, about four fifths of which are singletons. The sequence was collected from a man aged 50 or older with glioma. The material sequenced was PBMCs, taken from a glioma patient whose treatment included an IDH1 peptide vaccine. J is TRBJ1-4 and V is TRBV2, with D tentatively TRBD1 (5 bases). Here the CDR3 reads CASSGTPQAYEKLFF. CDR3 DNA: TGTGCCAGCAGTGGGACACCGCAGGCCTATGAAAAACTGTTTTTT.